These 10 T cell receptor beta chains were all obtained from the same sample, sequenced in a study of monozygotic twins with inflammatory bowel disease. TCRdb re-called the 5' RACE reads; one entry per CDR3 protein, DNA not given. The table lists just over 300,000 distinct CDR3 sequences. Sequencing used blood. The receptors come from a human donor with ulcerative colitis or Crohn's disease, or a healthy co-twin of an affected twin (not recorded which).

The chain links TRBV2 to TRBJ2-7; no DNA is available, so the TRBD2 call from TCRdb remains unchecked. Germline V CDR1 and CDR2: SNHLY, FYNNEI. The length of the CDR3 is 15 residues. This CDR3 is CASRPALADGYEQYF. The full variable domain, completed using reference TRBV2 and TRBJ2-7, is EPEVTQTPSHQVTQMGQEVILRCVPISNHLYFYWYRQILGQKVEFLVSFYNNEISEKSEIFDDQFSVERPDGSNFTLKIRSTKLEDSAMYFCASRPALADGYEQYFGPGTRLTVT.

This rearrangement joins TRBV5-1 to TRBJ2-5. The CDR3 is 12 amino acids. The germline gives CDR1 SGHRS, CDR2 YFSETQ. CDR3 residues: CASSLAVETQYF.

The rearrangement links TRBV4-3 to TRBJ1-5; the TRBD1 assignment by TCRdb is unverifiable without DNA. In germline, CDR1 is LGHNA, CDR2 YSLEER. The CDR3 is 15 residues long. The CDR3 protein is CASSLRRGYNQPQHF.

V and J are TRBV5-4 and TRBJ2-7. The CDR3 extends over 14 amino acids. Germline lookup yields CDR1 SGHNT and CDR2 YYREEE (reference sequence). The CDR3 sequence is CASSFWTTNYEQYF. Based on the CDR3 plus reference TRBV5-4 and TRBJ2-7, the full variable domain is ETGVTQSPTHLIKTRGQQVTLRCSSQSGHNTVSWYQQALGQGPQFIFQYYREEENGRGNFPPRFSGLQFPNYSSELNVNALELDDSALYLCASSFWTTNYEQYFGPGTRLTVT.

The CDR3 loop is CASSLDGTIRHTEAFF. The chain couples TRBV5-1 to TRBJ1-1. The CDR3 loop spans 16 amino acids. Germline V gene sequence: CDR1 SGHRS, CDR2 YFSETQ.

The genes are TRBV7-2 and TRBJ2-7. The CDR3 has 13 residues. CDR1 is SGHTA, CDR2 FQGNSA, per germline. Here the CDR3 reads CASSLVSTDEQYF.

The J gene is TRBJ2-2, the V gene TRBV7-9; TCRdb's D call of TRBD1 is untestable without DNA. The germline V gene encodes CDR1 SEHNR and CDR2 FQNEAQ (reference sequence). CDR3 length: 16 residues. This chain's CDR3 is CASSSHRDLNTGELFF.

The chain links TRBV20-1 to TRBJ1-2; with no DNA, the TCRdb D assignment of TRBD1 cannot be verified. Germline CDR1 and CDR2: DFQATT and SNEGSKA (reference sequence). The CDR3 sequence is 16 residues long. CDR3 loop: CSARTDSGGGIWGYTF.

The V and J genes are TRBV7-9 and TRBJ1-3; TCRdb returns TRBD1, unconfirmable since there is no DNA. Germline CDR1 SEHNR, CDR2 FQNEAQ (reference sequence). The CDR3 is made up of 15 amino acids. This CDR3 reads CASSHSRGLGNTIYF.

The gene calls are TRBV27 and TRBJ2-7; the TCRdb D gene call, TRBD1, has no DNA to confirm it. The germline gives CDR1 MNHEY, CDR2 SMNVEV (reference sequence). The CDR3 is made up of 13 amino acids. This CDR3 reads CASSWTGKSEQYF.